What follows are 20 T cell receptor beta chains derived from one specimen sequenced in a study of T cells after yellow fever vaccination. Each CDR3 protein gets one entry after TCRdb re-called the 5' RACE reads with MiXCR. The data show more than 450,000 distinct CDR3 sequences, less than 25% seen once. The sample consisted of PBMCs, taken about 20 days after the first yellow fever vaccination. The source of these receptors is a man aged 18 to 35 who received the YFV17D yellow fever vaccine.

There are a few counts of this clonotype. The V and J genes are TRBV10-3 and TRBJ1-2, with unresolved D. Germline lookup yields CDR1 ENHRY and CDR2 SYGVKD. The CDR3 has 11 residues. V lost 7 bases to trimming and J lost 4 bases, with 7 bases between them. In DNA, the CDR3 is TGTGCCATCACAGACACCTATGGCTACACCTTC. This translates into CAITDTYGYTF.

The chain couples TRBV19 to TRBJ2-1; D may be TRBD1 or TRBD2 (5 bases each). CDR1 LNHDA and CDR2 SQIVND come from the germline V gene (reference sequence). The CDR3 covers 13 residues. Trimming took off 0 bases at V and 6 bases at J, with 6 bases between the two ends. As DNA, the CDR3 is TGTGCCAGTAGTATAGAGAGGGGCAATGAGCAGTTCTTC. Amino acid sequence: CASSIERGNEQFF.

This clonotype was recorded many times. The genes are TRBV29-1 and TRBJ2-5; 10 bases are a match to TRBD2. In germline, CDR1 is SQVTM, CDR2 ANQGSEA. This CDR3 is built from 14 residues. V trimming: 4 bases; J trimming: 2 bases; junction bases outside the gene matches: 4. CDR3: CSVGASGGQETQYF. The CDR3 nucleotides read TGCAGCGTTGGGGCTAGCGGGGGACAAGAGACCCAGTACTTC.

The V gene is TRBV20-1, the J gene TRBJ1-5, with a possible D match to TRBD1 (5 bases). V shed 5 bases and J shed 6 bases, with 17 bases lying between them. The CDR3 length is 14 residues. Germline CDR1 is DFQATT and CDR2 is SNEGSKA (reference sequence). The CDR3 DNA reads as TGCAGTGCTCCTAGGGTTGGGGGGGGTCAGCCCCAGCATTTT. It encodes CSAPRVGGGQPQHF.

This clonotype turned up a few times. The chain recombines TRBV5-1 with TRBJ1-3, with TRBD1 as a possible D gene (5 bases). Germline CDR1 reads SGHRS; CDR2 reads YFSETQ. The CDR3 is made up of 15 amino acids. V lost 0 bases to trimming and J lost 4 bases, with 11 bases between them. The CDR3 coding sequence is TGCGCCAGCAGCTTGGTGGGGGAGCCAGGAAACACCATATATTTT. Its translation is CASSLVGEPGNTIYF. The whole variable domain, remainder taken from reference TRBV5-1 and TRBJ1-3, is KAGVTQTPRYLIKTRGQQVTLSCSPISGHRSVSWYQQTPGQGLQFLFEYFSETQRNKGNFPGRFSGRQFSNSRSEMNVSTLELGDSALYLCASSLVGEPGNTIYFGEGSWLTVV.

This clonotype was seen ten or more times. Germline and junction disagree at one end, which may indicate a read error. V usage is TRBV5-1 and J usage is TRBJ2-6; the D gene is possibly TRBD2 (6 bases). Per the germline V gene, CDR1 is SGHRS and CDR2 is YFSETQ. The CDR3 contains 15 residues. CDR3 nucleotide sequence: TGTGCCAGCAGCCTCGGGAGCTCTGGGGCCAACGTCCTGACTTTC. Its protein product is CASSLGSSGANVLTF.

In this sample, this clonotype turned up a few times. V and J are TRBV4-2 and TRBJ2-3; 8 bases agree with TRBD2. The trim removed 4 bases at V and 1 base at J, leaving 13 bases unmatched. This CDR3 is built from 18 residues. Germline values: CDR1 LGHNA, CDR2 YNFKEQ. In nucleotides, the CDR3 is TGTGCCAGCAGCCCGGGGAGGTTGAACGGGGGGGGCACAGATACGCAGTATTTT. Amino acid sequence: CASSPGRLNGGGTDTQYF.

The chain is built from TRBV12-3 or TRBV12-4 and TRBJ1-3; D is possibly TRBD1 (5 bases). The CDR3 has 14 residues. The V end lost 2 bases, the J end lost 4 bases, and 9 bases lay between the germline ends. Here the CDR3 DNA reads TGTGCCAGCAGTTTAACGACAGTGGGAAACACCATATATTTT. Its protein is CASSLTTVGNTIYF.

The V gene is TRBV10-3, the J gene TRBJ1-2; TRBD1 agrees at 7 bases. CDR1 is ENHRY and CDR2 is SYGVKD in the germline V gene. J gave up 4 bases and V 3 bases, and 14 bases lay outside the gene matches. The CDR3 consists of 17 residues. Here the CDR3 DNA reads TGTGCCATCAGTGACCGCCGGGACAGCACGGAGGGCTATGGCTACACCTTC. Its protein is CAISDRRDSTEGYGYTF.

Only one count was recorded for this clonotype. The chain couples TRBV20-1 to TRBJ2-5; D gene uncertain. V was trimmed by 1 base and J by 2 bases, leaving 8 bases between them. The CDR3 sequence is 13 residues long. Per germline, CDR1 DFQATT and CDR2 SNEGSKA (reference sequence). In nucleotides, the CDR3 is TGCAGTGCTAGAGCTTCATTACAAGAGACCCAGTACTTC. It translates to CSARASLQETQYF.

This clonotype was detected a few times. The V call is TRBV28, the J call TRBJ2-3; 10 bases fit TRBD2. Per germline, CDR1 MDHEN and CDR2 SYDVKM. V gave up 3 bases and J gave up 4 bases; unmatched junction bases: 4. The CDR3 is 15 residues long. The CDR3, as DNA: TGTGCCAGCAGTTTGAGCGGGGGGGGGTCAGATACGCAGTATTTT. Amino acids: CASSLSGGGSDTQYF.

This clonotype was detected many times. This sequence joins TRBV4-3 and TRBJ2-3; D is uncertain. Looked up from germline, CDR1 is LGHNA and CDR2 is YSLEER. The CDR3 spans 14 residues. V lost 0 bases, J lost 2 bases, and 6 bases lay in between. The CDR3 here is CASSQDFNTDTQYF. The CDR3, as DNA: TGCGCCAGCAGCCAAGATTTTAACACAGATACGCAGTATTTT.

This clonotype was counted a few times. The chain combines TRBV5-1 with TRBJ2-7; D not resolved. The CDR3 sequence is 12 residues long. Germline values: CDR1 SGHRS, CDR2 YFSETQ. Trimming took off 1 base at V and 3 bases at J, with 5 bases between the two ends. CDR3 coding DNA: TGCGCCAGCAGCTTGTACGGCTACGAGCAGTACGTC. This gives the protein CASSLYGYEQYV.

This chain connects TRBV2 to TRBJ1-5; D is possibly TRBD1 (6 bases). Germline loops: CDR1 SNHLY, CDR2 FYNNEI. V dropped 8 bases and J dropped 7 bases, with 21 bases sitting between them. The CDR3 length is 15 residues. The CDR3 loop is CASGDGTPRRQPQHF. The CDR3 DNA reads TGTGCCAGCGGAGACGGGACACCCAGGAGGCAGCCCCAGCATTTT.

This clonotype was observed a few times. The rearrangement links TRBV4-1 to TRBJ2-7, with 7 bases aligning to TRBD1. V shed 4 bases, J shed 2 bases, and the junction held 8 bases outside the gene matches. The CDR3 runs 15 residues. The germline gives CDR1 MGHRA, CDR2 YSYEKL. CDR3 DNA: TGCGCCAGCAGCCGAGCGGTAGGGGGCCCCTACGAGCAGTACTTC. Translated: CASSRAVGGPYEQYF.

The table lists this clonotype with a few counts. The chain uses TRBV24-1 and TRBJ2-2; 9 positions match TRBD1. Per germline, CDR1 KGHDR and CDR2 SFDVKD. V shed 3 bases and J 7 bases; nucleotides not matched to a gene: 5. This CDR3 has 15 residues. The DNA for the CDR3 is TGTGCCACCAGTGATAACAGGGGGCAAGGCGGGGAGCTGTTTTTT. This gives the protein CATSDNRGQGGELFF.

The chain carries TRBV20-1 and TRBJ2-5; TRBD1 might be the D (6 bases). The V gene lost 6 bases and the J gene lost 2 bases, with 10 bases spanning the gap. Germline V gene sequence: CDR1 DFQATT, CDR2 SNEGSKA (reference sequence). The CDR3 covers 12 residues. The CDR3 nucleotides are TGCAGTGCCCCAAGGGGGCAAGAGACCCAGTACTTC. Its translation is CSAPRGQETQYF.

This clonotype came up many times. The chain uses TRBV6-5 and TRBJ2-5; 9 bases line up with TRBD2. CDR1 and CDR2 (germline): MNHEY, SVGAGI. Trimming removed 5 bases from V and 1 base from J; junction bases left unmatched: 11. The CDR3 totals 17 residues. CDR3 DNA: TGTGCCAGCAGTACTGGGCGGACTAGCGATCCCCAAGAGACCCAGTACTTC. This gives the protein CASSTGRTSDPQETQYF.

J is TRBJ1-1 and V is TRBV6-4; no reliable D call. Per germline, CDR1 MRHNA and CDR2 SNTAGT. The CDR3 runs 13 residues. Trimming took 5 bases from V and 3 from J, leaving 10 bases between them. The CDR3 loop is CASSTQLDTEAFF. CDR3 DNA sequence: TGTGCCAGCAGTACTCAACTTGACACTGAAGCTTTCTTT.

This clonotype was detected a few times. The rearrangement links TRBV7-9 to TRBJ2-3; 13 bases map to TRBD2. Germline loops: CDR1 SEHNR, CDR2 FQNEAQ (reference sequence). CDR3 length: 15 residues. The junction had 3 bases not matched to a gene; V was cut back by 4 bases and J by 5 bases. This CDR3 is CASSSWTSGGDTQYF. The CDR3, as DNA: TGTGCCAGCAGCTCGTGGACTAGCGGGGGAGATACGCAGTATTTT.